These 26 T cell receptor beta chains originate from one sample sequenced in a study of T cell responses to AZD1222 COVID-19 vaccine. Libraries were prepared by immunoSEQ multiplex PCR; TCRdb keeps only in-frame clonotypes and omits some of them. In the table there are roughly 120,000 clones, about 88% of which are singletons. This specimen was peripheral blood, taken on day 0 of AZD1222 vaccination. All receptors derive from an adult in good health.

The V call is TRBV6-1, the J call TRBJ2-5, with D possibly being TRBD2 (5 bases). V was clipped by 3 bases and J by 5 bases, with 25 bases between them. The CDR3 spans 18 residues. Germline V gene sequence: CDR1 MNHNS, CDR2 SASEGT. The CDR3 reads CASSDPRWLANLGETQYF. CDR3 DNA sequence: TGTGCCAGCAGTGACCCCCGTTGGCTAGCCAACCTGGGGGAGACCCAGTACTTC.

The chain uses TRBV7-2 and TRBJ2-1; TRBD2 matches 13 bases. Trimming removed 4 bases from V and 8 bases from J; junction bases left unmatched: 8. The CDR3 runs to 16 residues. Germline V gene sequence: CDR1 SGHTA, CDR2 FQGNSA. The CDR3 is CASSSEGLAGTYEQFF. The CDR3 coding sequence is TGTGCCAGCAGCTCCGAGGGACTAGCGGGAACCTATGAGCAGTTCTTC.

The CDR3 DNA sequence: TGTGCCAGCATTAGCGGGGATTATTCACCCCTCCACTTT. This codes for CASISGDYSPLHF. The chain uses TRBV28 and TRBJ1-6; D not certain. The CDR3 is 13 residues long. Germline V gene sequence: CDR1 MDHEN, CDR2 SYDVKM. V was trimmed by 7 bases and J by 8 bases, leaving 12 bases between them.

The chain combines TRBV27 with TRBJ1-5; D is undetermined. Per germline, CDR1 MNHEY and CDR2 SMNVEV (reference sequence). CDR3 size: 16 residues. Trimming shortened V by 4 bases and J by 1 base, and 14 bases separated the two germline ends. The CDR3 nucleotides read TGTGCCAGCAGTTCCCGTGGACGGACGAGCAATCAGCCCCAGCATTTT. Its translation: CASSSRGRTSNQPQHF.

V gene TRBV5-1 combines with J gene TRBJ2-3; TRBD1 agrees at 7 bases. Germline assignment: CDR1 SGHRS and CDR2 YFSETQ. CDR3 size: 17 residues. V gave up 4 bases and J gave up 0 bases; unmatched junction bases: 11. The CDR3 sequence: CASSPGSGTASTDTQYF. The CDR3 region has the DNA TGCGCCAGCAGCCCAGGATCCGGGACAGCAAGCACAGATACGCAGTATTTT.

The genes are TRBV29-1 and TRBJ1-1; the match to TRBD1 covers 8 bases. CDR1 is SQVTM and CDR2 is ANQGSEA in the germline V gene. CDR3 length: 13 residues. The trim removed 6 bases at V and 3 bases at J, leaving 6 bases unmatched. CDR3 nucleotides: TGCAGCGTCCGTCAGGGGGCTTACACTGAAGCTTTCTTT. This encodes CSVRQGAYTEAFF.

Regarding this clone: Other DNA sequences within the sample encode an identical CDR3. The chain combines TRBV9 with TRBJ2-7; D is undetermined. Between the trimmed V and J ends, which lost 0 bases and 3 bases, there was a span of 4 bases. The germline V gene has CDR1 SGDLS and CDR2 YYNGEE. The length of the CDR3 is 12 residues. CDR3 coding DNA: TGTGCCAGCAGCGTAGGGGACTACGAGCAGTACTTC. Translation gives CASSVGDYEQYF.

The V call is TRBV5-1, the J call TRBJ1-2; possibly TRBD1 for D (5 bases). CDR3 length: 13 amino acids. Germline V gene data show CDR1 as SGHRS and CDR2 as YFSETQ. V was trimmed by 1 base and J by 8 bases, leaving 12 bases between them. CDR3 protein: CASSLFGAGGYTF. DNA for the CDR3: TGCGCCAGCAGCTTGTTTGGGGCAGGCGGCTACACCTTC.

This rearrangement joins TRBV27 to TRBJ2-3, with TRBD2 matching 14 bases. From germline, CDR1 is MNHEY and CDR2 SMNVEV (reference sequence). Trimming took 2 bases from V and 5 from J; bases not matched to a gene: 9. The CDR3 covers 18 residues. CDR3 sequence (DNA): TGTGCCAGCAGTTTAAGATTGGGACTAGCGGGAGCGGGAGATACGCAGTATTTT. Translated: CASSLRLGLAGAGDTQYF.

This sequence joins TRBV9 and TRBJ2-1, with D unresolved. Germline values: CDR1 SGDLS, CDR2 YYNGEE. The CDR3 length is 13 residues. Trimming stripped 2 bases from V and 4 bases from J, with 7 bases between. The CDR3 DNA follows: TGTGCCAGCAGCGTCGGCAGTTACAATGAGCAGTTCTTC. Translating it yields CASSVGSYNEQFF.

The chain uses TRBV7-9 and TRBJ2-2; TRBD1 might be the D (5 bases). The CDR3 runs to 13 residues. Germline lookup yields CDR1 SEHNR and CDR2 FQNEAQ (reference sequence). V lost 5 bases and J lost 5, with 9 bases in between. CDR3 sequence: CASSGRQTGELFF. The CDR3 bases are TGTGCCAGCAGCGGTAGACAGACCGGGGAGCTGTTTTTT.

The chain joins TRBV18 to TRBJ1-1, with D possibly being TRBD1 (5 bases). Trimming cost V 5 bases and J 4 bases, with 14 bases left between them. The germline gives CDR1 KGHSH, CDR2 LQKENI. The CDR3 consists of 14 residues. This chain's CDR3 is CASSSGTRGTEAFF. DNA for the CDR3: TGTGCCAGCTCATCCGGGACCCGGGGCACTGAAGCTTTCTTT.

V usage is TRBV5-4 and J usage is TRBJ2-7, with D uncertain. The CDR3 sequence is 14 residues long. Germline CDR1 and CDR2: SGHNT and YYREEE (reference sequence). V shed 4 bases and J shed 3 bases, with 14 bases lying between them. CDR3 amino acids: CASSRTPSGYEQYF. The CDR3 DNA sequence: TGTGCCAGCAGCCGAACCCCGTCGGGCTACGAGCAGTACTTC.

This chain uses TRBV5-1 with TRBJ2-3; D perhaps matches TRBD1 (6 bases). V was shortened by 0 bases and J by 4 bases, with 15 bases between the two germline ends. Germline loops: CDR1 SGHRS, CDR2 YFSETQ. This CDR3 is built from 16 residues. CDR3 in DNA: TGCGCCAGCAGCTTGGAGGGCAGGGGCAGGTCAGATACGCAGTATTTT. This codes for CASSLEGRGRSDTQYF.

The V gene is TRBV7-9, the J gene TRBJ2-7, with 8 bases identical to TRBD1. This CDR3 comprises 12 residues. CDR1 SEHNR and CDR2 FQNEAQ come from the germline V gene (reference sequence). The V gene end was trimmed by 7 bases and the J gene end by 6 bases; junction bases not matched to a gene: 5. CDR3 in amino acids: CASTGQDREQYF. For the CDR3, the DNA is TGTGCCAGCACGGGACAGGATCGCGAGCAGTACTTC.

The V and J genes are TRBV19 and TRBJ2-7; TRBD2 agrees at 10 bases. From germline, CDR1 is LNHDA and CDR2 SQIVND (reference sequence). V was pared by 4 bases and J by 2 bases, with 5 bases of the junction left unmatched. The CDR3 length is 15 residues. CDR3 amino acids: CASSTIAGGAYEQYF. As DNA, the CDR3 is TGTGCCAGTAGTACAATAGCGGGGGGCGCCTACGAGCAGTACTTC.

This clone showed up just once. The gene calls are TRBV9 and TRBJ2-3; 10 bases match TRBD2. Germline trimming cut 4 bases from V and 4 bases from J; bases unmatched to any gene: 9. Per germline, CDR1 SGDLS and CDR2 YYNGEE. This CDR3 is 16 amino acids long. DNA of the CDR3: TGTGCCAGCAGCCCGCCCCTAGCGGGAGTAGCAGATACGCAGTATTTT. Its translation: CASSPPLAGVADTQYF.

As DNA, the CDR3 is TGTGCCAGCTCACCTTTACAACACGGACTAGCGGGAGGTCAAGAGACCCAGTACTTC. As protein: CASSPLQHGLAGGQETQYF. This chain links TRBV18 with TRBJ2-5; TRBD2 agrees at 14 bases. The CDR3 is 19 amino acids. Trimming at V came to 3 bases and at J to 2 bases, leaving 11 bases not matched to a gene. CDR1 is KGHSH, CDR2 LQKENI, per germline.

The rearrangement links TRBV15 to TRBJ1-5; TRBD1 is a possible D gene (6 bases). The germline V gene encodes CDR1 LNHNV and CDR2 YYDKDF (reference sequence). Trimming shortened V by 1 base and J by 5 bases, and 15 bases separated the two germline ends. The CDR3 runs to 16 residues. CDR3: CATSRVGTRADQPQHF. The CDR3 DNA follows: TGTGCCACCAGCAGAGTTGGGACAAGGGCCGATCAGCCCCAGCATTTT.

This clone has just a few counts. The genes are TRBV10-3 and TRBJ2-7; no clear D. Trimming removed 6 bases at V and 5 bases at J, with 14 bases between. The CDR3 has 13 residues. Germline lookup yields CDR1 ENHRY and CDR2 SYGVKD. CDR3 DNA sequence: TGTGCCATCAGGAACAGTGGGGTCGACGAGCAGTACTTC. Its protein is CAIRNSGVDEQYF.

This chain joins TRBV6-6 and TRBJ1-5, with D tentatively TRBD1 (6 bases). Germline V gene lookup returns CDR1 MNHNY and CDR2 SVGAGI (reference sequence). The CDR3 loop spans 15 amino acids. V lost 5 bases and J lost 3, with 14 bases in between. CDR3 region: CASSRSTGNNQPQHF. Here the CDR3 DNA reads TGTGCCAGCAGTCGATCAACAGGGAACAATCAGCCCCAGCATTTT.

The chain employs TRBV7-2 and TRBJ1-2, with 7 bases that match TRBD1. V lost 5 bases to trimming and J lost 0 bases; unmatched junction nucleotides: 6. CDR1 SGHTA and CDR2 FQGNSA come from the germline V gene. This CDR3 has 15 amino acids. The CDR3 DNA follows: TGTGCCAGCAGCCCGGGGGACAGACCTAACTATGGCTACACCTTC. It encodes CASSPGDRPNYGYTF. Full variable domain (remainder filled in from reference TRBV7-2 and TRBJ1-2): GAGVSQSPSNKVTEKGKDVELRCDPISGHTALYWYRQSLGQGLEFLIYFQGNSAPDKSGLPSDRFSAERTGGSVSTLTIQRTQQEDSAVYLCASSPGDRPNYGYTFGSGTRLTVV.

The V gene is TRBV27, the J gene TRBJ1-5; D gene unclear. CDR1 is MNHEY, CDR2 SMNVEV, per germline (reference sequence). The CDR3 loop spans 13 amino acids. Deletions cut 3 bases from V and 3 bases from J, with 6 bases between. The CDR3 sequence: CASSFAANQPQHF. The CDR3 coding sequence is TGTGCCAGCAGTTTTGCGGCCAATCAGCCCCAGCATTTT.

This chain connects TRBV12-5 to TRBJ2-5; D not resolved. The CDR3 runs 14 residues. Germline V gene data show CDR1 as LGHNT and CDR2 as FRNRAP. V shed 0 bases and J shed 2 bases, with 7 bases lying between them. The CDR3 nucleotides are TGTGCTAGTGGTTTGGTGGGCCTACAAGAGACCCAGTACTTC. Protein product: CASGLVGLQETQYF. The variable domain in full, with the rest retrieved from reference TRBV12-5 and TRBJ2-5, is DARVTQTPRHKVTEMGQEVTMRCQPILGHNTVFWYRQTMMQGLELLAYFRNRAPLDDSGMPKDRFSAEMPDATLATLKIQPSEPRDSAVYFCASGLVGLQETQYFGPGTRLLVL.

The CDR3 region is CASSTGSPGGNTIYF. The CDR3 DNA sequence: TGTGCCAGCTCGACGGGGTCTCCGGGGGGAAACACCATATATTTT. This chain links TRBV18 with TRBJ1-3; D remains ambiguous. Germline assignment: CDR1 KGHSH and CDR2 LQKENI. The CDR3 has 15 residues. Trimming took off 6 bases at V and 4 bases at J, with 16 bases between the two ends.

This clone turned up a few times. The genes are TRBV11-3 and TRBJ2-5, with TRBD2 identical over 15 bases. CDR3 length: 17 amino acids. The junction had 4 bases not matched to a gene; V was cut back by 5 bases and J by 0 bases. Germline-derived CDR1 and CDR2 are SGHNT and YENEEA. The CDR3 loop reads CASSPGTSGRHQETQYF. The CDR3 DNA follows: TGTGCCAGCAGCCCCGGGACTAGCGGGAGGCACCAAGAGACCCAGTACTTC.